This is a list of T cell receptor beta chains from one sample in a study of shared clonotypes between healthy human individuals. Profiled with immunoSEQ multiplex PCR; TCRdb holds only in-frame clones, not every one. The table shows about 2.2 million clones, with 80% to 95% occurring only once. The sequencing sample was made of naive CD8+ T cells from PBMCs. These receptor sequences come from a man aged 18 to 29 in good health. Some clones in this sample may be carry-over from other donors' samples. The CDR3 runs from the conserved cysteine through the conserved F or W. The D gene is left open where the match is weak.

D,V,J,DNA,CDR3
TRBD1,TRBV27,TRBJ2-7,TGTGCCAGCAGTCTACAGGGGGGCCACGAGCAGTACTTC,CASSLQGGHEQYF
TRBD1,TRBV9,TRBJ2-4,TGTGCCAGCAGTCCAGGGGGATCTCCCAAAAACATTCAGTACTTC,CASSPGGSPKNIQYF
.,TRBV6-5,TRBJ2-5,TGTGCCAGCAGTTACTCTATCACAGGTGAAGAGACCCAGTACTTC,CASSYSITGEETQYF
.,TRBV7-2,TRBJ2-2,TGTGCCAGCGATTCGGGTACGACCGGGGAGCTGTTTTTT,CASDSGTTGELFF
TRBD2,TRBV7-8,TRBJ2-2,TGTGCCAGCAGCTTATGGCGGCCTAGCGGGAGTTTCATCGGGGAGCTGTTTTTT,CASSLWRPSGSFIGELFF
TRBD1,TRBV9,TRBJ1-3,TGTGCCAGCAGCGACGGGACAGGGGTAAGGGGAAACACCATATATTTT,CASSDGTGVRGNTIYF
.,TRBV11-3,TRBJ1-1,TGTGCCAGCAGCGCAAACCGGGGCACTGAAGCTTTCTTT,CASSANRGTEAFF
.,TRBV7-8,TRBJ1-5,TGTGCCAGCAGCTTACGGCGAGCTCTCAATCAGCCCCAGCATTTT,CASSLRRALNQPQHF
TRBD2,TRBV7-9,TRBJ2-1,TGTGCCAGCAGCTCTACTAGCGAGACCCTTAAACACAATGAGCAGTTCTTC,CASSSTSETLKHNEQFF
TRBD2,TRBV19,TRBJ2-1,TGTGCCAGTAGTATTACGGGAGGGTCCTACAATGAGCAGTTCTTC,CASSITGGSYNEQFF
TRBD2,TRBV7-9,TRBJ2-2,TGTGCCAGCAGCTTTCAGAGTAGCGGGGAGTCCGGGGAGCTGTTTTTT,CASSFQSSGESGELFF